This T cell receptor (beta chain) is from a study of STAT5B mutations in CD4+ large granular lymphocyte leukemia. Study-level points and caveats: Top patient clones used TRBV06 genes more often: 8/27 versus 2/35 in controls.

The germline V and J ends were trimmed by 10 bases and 2 bases, with 20 bases remaining between them. This CDR3 region has 16 residues. The germline V gene has CDR1 LNHDA and CDR2 SQIVND (reference sequence). Using immunoSEQ multiplex PCR, the repertoire was profiled, and TCRdb retains in-frame clones only, with some absent. The sample contains about 30,000 clones, roughly 77% of which appear only once. A word on this clone: Its target is unknown.

This clonotype was obtained from a human donor in good health. The sequencing input was CD4+ T cells from blood buffy coats. The chain links TRBV19 to TRBJ1-4; TRBD1 might be the D (5 bases). This chain's CDR3 is CATRIRGVGTNEKLFF. The CDR3 nucleotides read TGTGCCACCCGGATCCGGGGGGTTGGGACTAATGAAAAACTGTTTTTT.